Included here is one TCR beta chain sequence, with context. The antigen remains unidentified. The CDR3 has 15 amino acids. CDR1 SGDLS and CDR2 YYNGEE come from the germline V gene. From its re-call of the 5' RACE reads, TCRdb lists each CDR3 protein once, without DNA. The table lists more than 110,000 distinct CDR3 sequences. The data originate from a study of monozygotic twins with inflammatory bowel disease. Whole-study results and caveats: Relative to healthy twins, IBD patients had fewer clonotypes in common with others, a gap that was especially apparent with disease activity.

This TCR was recovered from a human donor with ulcerative colitis or Crohn's disease, or a healthy co-twin of an affected twin (not recorded which). The source material was blood. The chain is built from TRBV9 and TRBJ1-4. The CDR3 is CASSVGGDGNEKLFF. Together with reference TRBV9 and TRBJ1-4, the CDR3 gives the full variable domain: DSGVTQTPKHLITATGQRVTLRCSPRSGDLSVYWYQQSLDQGLQFLIQYYNGEERAKGNILERFSAQQFPDLHSELNLSSLELGDSALYFCASSVGGDGNEKLFFGSGTQLSVL.